These 29 T cell receptor beta chains were sequenced from one sample in a study of cytomegalovirus exposure and HLA in healthy donors. The primer mix had 60 Vbeta and 13 Jbeta primers. Some clones are missing from TCRdb's copy, which holds only in-frame ones; the method was immunoSEQ multiplex PCR. The sample lists 210,000 or so clones, 60% to 80% occurring once. The sequenced sample was PBMCs. Receptor source: a man younger than 30 in good health and CMV-seronegative.

For this clone: The same CDR3 arises from other DNA sequences in this sample as well. The V gene is TRBV11-2, the J gene TRBJ2-5, with 9 nucleotides matching TRBD2. The CDR3 consists of 16 residues. Trimming at V came to 4 bases and at J to 4 bases, leaving 10 bases not matched to a gene. From germline, CDR1 is SGHAT and CDR2 FQNNGV. Here the CDR3 reads CASSSTLAGVGETQYF. The CDR3 coding sequence is TGTGCCAGCAGCTCCACCTTAGCGGGAGTGGGAGAGACCCAGTACTTC.

The chain employs TRBV9 and TRBJ2-6; D unresolved. Germline CDR1 reads SGDLS; CDR2 reads YYNGEE. The V end was cut by 8 bases, the J end by 7 bases, with 7 bases between. This CDR3 region has 11 residues. CDR3 loop: CASRGANVLTF. The CDR3 DNA is TGTGCCAGTCGAGGTGCCAACGTCCTGACTTTC.

This clone was observed once. This chain connects TRBV2 to TRBJ2-2; 8 nucleotides agree with TRBD1. There are 15 residues in the CDR3. From germline, CDR1 is SNHLY and CDR2 FYNNEI. V trimming: 3 bases; J trimming: 7 bases; junction bases outside the gene matches: 7. The CDR3 here is CASSEAGGSGGELFF. Written as DNA, the CDR3 is TGTGCCAGCAGTGAGGCAGGGGGCAGTGGCGGGGAGCTGTTTTTT.

The chain couples TRBV9 to TRBJ2-7; 7 nucleotides line up with TRBD1. Germline V gives CDR1 SGDLS, CDR2 YYNGEE. The CDR3 consists of 16 residues. The V segment lost 0 bases and the J segment 3 bases; nucleotides outside the gene matches: 9. CDR3 nucleotides: TGTGCCAGCAGCGTAGCCCTAACAGGGGACCTCTACGAGCAGTACTTC. It translates to CASSVALTGDLYEQYF.

The chain joins TRBV2 to TRBJ1-1; D possibly corresponds to TRBD1 (5 bases). The germline gives CDR1 SNHLY, CDR2 FYNNEI. Trimming took off 6 bases at V and 2 bases at J, with 13 bases between the two ends. This CDR3 has 14 amino acids. The CDR3 DNA reads as TGTGCCAGCAGGGGGTCTAGGGGTAACACTGAAGCTTTCTTT. It translates to CASRGSRGNTEAFF.

This chain uses TRBV7-3 with TRBJ1-3, with D tentatively TRBD1 (5 bases). This CDR3 spans 14 amino acids. Germline CDR1 SGHTA, CDR2 FQGTGA. With 5 bases removed from V and 2 bases from J, the gap between germline ends came to 10 bases. The CDR3 sequence: CASSPGTAGNTIYF. The DNA of the CDR3 is TGTGCCAGCAGCCCAGGGACTGCTGGAAACACCATATATTTT.

V and J are TRBV4-1 and TRBJ1-1, with 11 bases that match TRBD1. V was clipped by 0 bases and J by 4 bases; unmatched bases: 1. Germline V gene data show CDR1 as MGHRA and CDR2 as YSYEKL. The CDR3 covers 15 residues. The CDR3 region has the DNA TGCGCCAGCAGCCAAGAAGGGACAGGGGGCACTGAAGCTTTCTTT. Residues: CASSQEGTGGTEAFF.

The V gene is TRBV4-3, the J gene TRBJ2-7, with 11 bases fitting TRBD2. J was trimmed by 3 bases and V by 1 base; bases with no gene match: 5. This CDR3 has 16 residues. The germline V gene has CDR1 LGHNA and CDR2 YSLEER. The CDR3 region is CASSQGVLAGVYEQYF. DNA for the CDR3: TGCGCCAGCAGCCAAGGGGTACTAGCGGGAGTCTACGAGCAGTACTTC.

The V gene is TRBV6-5, the J gene TRBJ1-5, with D maybe TRBD1 (6 bases). Germline V gene lookup returns CDR1 MNHEY and CDR2 SVGAGI. V was trimmed by 6 bases and J by 3 bases, leaving 12 bases between them. This CDR3 region has 14 residues. CDR3 sequence: CASSLDSYNQPQHF. CDR3 in DNA: TGTGCCAGCAGCCTGGACAGCTACAATCAGCCCCAGCATTTT.

The gene calls are TRBV5-1 and TRBJ2-3, with D unclear. Germline V lookup: CDR1 SGHRS, CDR2 YFSETQ. Trimming left V 1 base short and J 4 bases short, with 4 bases between. The CDR3 has 12 amino acids. The CDR3 region is CASSLYSDTQYF. CDR3 DNA sequence: TGCGCCAGCAGCTTGTATTCAGATACGCAGTATTTT.

This chain links TRBV6-6 with TRBJ2-3; 7 positions agree with TRBD2. The CDR3 is 15 amino acids. J was trimmed by 6 bases and V by 7 bases; bases with no gene match: 13. Germline V CDR1 and CDR2: MNHNY, SVGAGI (reference sequence). Written as DNA, the CDR3 is TGTGCCAGCACCATGACTAGCCTCGCCTCGGATACGCAGTATTTT. Translation: CASTMTSLASDTQYF.

This clone has a single count. The J gene is TRBJ2-2, the V gene TRBV28; 7 bases agree with TRBD1. The CDR3 is 15 amino acids. Trimming cost V 6 bases and J 3 bases; bases outside gene matches: 7. Germline V gene lookup returns CDR1 MDHEN and CDR2 SYDVKM. This chain's CDR3 is CASSTGTVDTGELFF. The CDR3 DNA reads TGTGCCAGCAGCACCGGGACAGTCGACACCGGGGAGCTGTTTTTT.

The chain has TRBV28 and TRBJ2-1, with 11 bases lining up with TRBD1. The V and J ends lost 3 bases and 5 bases, in that order; junction bases with no gene match: 12. The CDR3 covers 18 residues. The germline gives CDR1 MDHEN, CDR2 SYDVKM. This CDR3 reads CASSLSGLGTGGDNEQFF. The DNA of the CDR3 is TGTGCCAGCAGTTTGAGTGGCCTCGGGACAGGGGGGGACAATGAGCAGTTCTTC.

V and J are TRBV19 and TRBJ2-1; no clear D gene. The ends were cut back, 1 base at V and 0 bases at J, with 7 bases in the middle. Germline V gives CDR1 LNHDA, CDR2 SQIVND (reference sequence). The CDR3 is 15 residues long. The CDR3 is CASSIGESSYNEQFF. The DNA for the CDR3 is TGTGCCAGTAGTATAGGAGAGAGCTCCTACAATGAGCAGTTCTTC.

The rearrangement joins TRBV2 to TRBJ2-7; TRBD2 matches at 7 bases. Germline CDR1 is SNHLY and CDR2 is FYNNEI. The CDR3 extends over 14 amino acids. V lost 4 bases, J lost 10 bases, and 13 bases stayed unmatched. The DNA of the CDR3 is TGTGCCAGCAGTGGTTCCCTAGCGGAGAAAATTCAGTACTTC. Amino acids: CASSGSLAEKIQYF.

The CDR3 loop reads CSVEDPGWREGHYEQYF. In DNA form, the CDR3 reads TGCAGCGTTGAAGACCCCGGGTGGCGGGAGGGCCACTACGAGCAGTACTTC. This chain links TRBV29-1 with TRBJ2-7, with 9 positions matching TRBD2. The CDR3 is made up of 17 amino acids. V was clipped by 0 bases and J by 3 bases; unmatched bases: 12. CDR1 SQVTM and CDR2 ANQGSEA come from the germline V gene.

This clone has only a few counts. V gene TRBV6-5 combines with J gene TRBJ2-3, with TRBD2 matching over 7 bases. The germline V gene has CDR1 MNHEY and CDR2 SVGAGI. This CDR3 region has 15 residues. The junction had 15 bases not matched to a gene; V was cut back by 8 bases and J by 7 bases. The CDR3 DNA follows: TGTGCCAGCGGAGAAGAGAGCGGGGCGATCAATACGCAGTATTTT. This encodes CASGEESGAINTQYF.

This clone was counted between two and nine times. This chain joins TRBV11-3 and TRBJ1-1, with D possibly being TRBD1 (6 bases). The V end lost 5 bases, the J end lost 6 bases, and 22 bases lay between the germline ends. The germline V gene encodes CDR1 SGHNT and CDR2 YENEEA. This CDR3 is 16 amino acids long. The CDR3 nucleotides are TGTGCCAGCAGCCCAGCACCGGGACAAAGTAACCCTGAAGCTTTCTTT. As protein: CASSPAPGQSNPEAFF.

V usage is TRBV6-6 and J usage is TRBJ1-1; 11 bases are shared with TRBD1. J gave up 4 bases and V 5 bases, and 6 bases lay outside the gene matches. This CDR3 comprises 15 residues. The V gene's germline CDR1 is MNHNY and CDR2 SVGAGI (reference sequence). The CDR3 nucleotides read TGTGCCAGCAGTGTCCGGGACAGGGGGAGCACTGAAGCTTTCTTT. Residues: CASSVRDRGSTEAFF.

The chain couples TRBV30 to TRBJ1-6; 10 bases are a match to TRBD1. Looked up from germline, CDR1 is GTSNPN and CDR2 is SVGIG (reference sequence). The CDR3 extends over 15 amino acids. The J segment lost 9 bases and the V segment lost 3 bases, leaving 8 bases of the junction unmatched. CDR3 DNA sequence: TGTGCCTGGAGCGCAAGGGGGACAGGGGTTTCACCCCTCCACTTT. This translates into CAWSARGTGVSPLHF.

The chain combines TRBV11-3 with TRBJ2-3; no clear D gene. Per germline, CDR1 SGHNT and CDR2 YENEEA. Trimming took 0 bases from V and 6 from J, leaving 10 bases between them. CDR3 size: 14 residues. This chain's CDR3 is CASSLDLVSDTQYF. The CDR3 nucleotides read TGTGCCAGCAGCTTAGATCTTGTCTCGGATACGCAGTATTTT.

V is TRBV7-9 and J is TRBJ1-6; 7 positions agree with TRBD1. The germline V gene has CDR1 SEHNR and CDR2 FQNEAQ (reference sequence). V shed 5 bases, J shed 10 bases, and the junction held 17 bases outside the gene matches. This CDR3 has 17 residues. The CDR3 DNA is TGTGCCAGCAGCGGATACTACGAGACAGGGAAAATGTCACCCCTCCACTTT. Translated: CASSGYYETGKMSPLHF.

The chain joins TRBV29-1 to TRBJ2-7, with D tentatively TRBD2 (6 bases). Germline CDR1 reads SQVTM; CDR2 reads ANQGSEA. The CDR3 loop spans 14 amino acids. The ends were cut back, 1 base at V and 4 bases at J, with 14 bases in the middle. The CDR3 sequence: CSVEGAGRFYEQYF. As DNA, the CDR3 is TGCAGCGTTGAAGGGGCAGGGAGGTTTTACGAGCAGTACTTC.

The chain recombines TRBV28 with TRBJ1-2; 9 bases are shared with TRBD1. CDR1 is MDHEN, CDR2 SYDVKM, per germline. The V gene end was trimmed by 5 bases and the J gene end by 3 bases; junction bases not matched to a gene: 7. CDR3 length: 15 residues. This chain's CDR3 is CASSGQGILHYGYTF. The CDR3 DNA reads as TGTGCCAGCAGTGGACAGGGGATCCTTCACTATGGCTACACCTTC.

The V call is TRBV4-1, the J call TRBJ2-7; D gene uncertain. V lost 0 bases and J 3 bases, leaving 15 bases between the germline ends. CDR3 length: 16 amino acids. CDR1 is MGHRA and CDR2 is YSYEKL in the germline V gene. CDR3 DNA sequence: TGCGCCAGCAGCCAAGAAGGTGGCAGGCTTTACTACGAGCAGTACTTC. It encodes CASSQEGGRLYYEQYF.

V and J are TRBV9 and TRBJ2-7, with 13 bases that match TRBD2. CDR3 length equals 15 residues. J lost 3 bases, V lost 4 bases, and 4 bases had no gene match. Germline CDR1 is SGDLS and CDR2 is YYNGEE. The chain's CDR3 is CASSSGLAGIYEQYF. The CDR3, as DNA: TGTGCCAGCAGCTCGGGACTAGCGGGGATCTACGAGCAGTACTTC.

The chain links TRBV7-3 to TRBJ2-5; TRBD2 aligns across 13 bases. The CDR3 spans 15 residues. In germline, CDR1 is SGHTA, CDR2 FQGTGA. The V gene end was trimmed by 6 bases and the J gene end by 5 bases; junction bases not matched to a gene: 6. The DNA for the CDR3 is TGTGCCAGCAGTCGGACTAGCGGGAGTAGTGAGACCCAGTACTTC. Protein sequence: CASSRTSGSSETQYF.

The gene calls are TRBV18 and TRBJ2-3; D remains unclear. The CDR3 has 13 amino acids. The V end lost 4 bases, the J end lost 5 bases, and 10 bases lay between the germline ends. Germline CDR1 and CDR2: KGHSH and LQKENI. CDR3 in amino acids: CASSLTALDTQYF. The CDR3 DNA sequence: TGTGCCAGCTCACTTACAGCACTAGATACGCAGTATTTT.

The gene calls are TRBV30 and TRBJ2-3; maybe TRBD2 (7 bases). The germline V and J ends were trimmed by 1 base and 7 bases, with 12 bases remaining between them. CDR3 length: 13 residues. Germline V gene data show CDR1 as GTSNPN and CDR2 as SVGIG (reference sequence). CDR3 bases: TGTGCCTGGAGTGAAGGGAGGGACAATACGCAGTATTTT. Translation gives CAWSEGRDNTQYF.